The 2 T cell receptor beta chains given below trace back to one sample, sequenced in a study of blood T cell repertoires in COVID-19. TCRdb's table, derived via immunoSEQ multiplex PCR, lists solely in-frame clones and lacks some. This repertoire shows roughly 30,000 clones, 93% found once; its top ten account for roughly 5%. Material for sequencing was peripheral blood. These receptors were obtained from a human donor in a cohort sampled during active COVID-19.

This clone has a handful of counts. The genes are TRBV6-5 and TRBJ1-2; TRBD1 agrees at 8 bases. The CDR3 totals 14 residues. CDR1 is MNHEY and CDR2 is SVGAGI in the germline V gene. V lost 6 bases, J lost 7 bases, and 10 bases stayed unmatched. The CDR3 nucleotides are TGTGCCAGCAGATTTACAGGGGGACGAGGTGGCTACACCTTC. Amino acids: CASRFTGGRGGYTF.

The rearrangement uses TRBV7-6 and TRBJ2-5, with D possibly matching TRBD2 (6 bases). The V gene's germline CDR1 is SGHVS and CDR2 FNYEAQ. The length of the CDR3 is 14 residues. Between the trimmed V and J ends, which lost 2 bases and 7 bases, there was a span of 14 bases. The CDR3, as DNA: TGTGCCAGCAGCTTAACCCCGGGAGAAGTGACCCAGTACTTC. Protein sequence: CASSLTPGEVTQYF.